Below are 2 T cell receptor beta chains sequenced from a single sample in a study of CD8+CD57+ T cells in acquired aplastic anemia. Sequenced patients had shown CD8+CD57+ cell expansion by flow cytometry. The template used for profiling TCR beta VDJ and CDR3 was genomic DNA. Each CDR3 protein gets one entry after TCRdb re-called the reads with MiXCR. The sample contains roughly 98,000 distinct CDR3 sequences, around 68% of which appear only once. Sample: sorted CD4+, CD8+, or CD8+CD57+ T cells (not recorded which) from PBMCs. The receptors here all came from a human donor with aplastic anemia.

The V and J genes are TRBV2 and TRBJ1-2; the D is unclear. CDR1 SNHLY and CDR2 FYNNEI come from the germline V gene. CDR3 length: 12 residues. V lost 8 bases and J 6 bases, leaving 13 bases between the germline ends. The CDR3: CASSGRRDGYTF. As DNA, the CDR3 is TGTGCCAGCTCCGGCCGTCGGGATGGCTACACCTTC.

The chain carries TRBV2 and TRBJ1-1; a possible D gene is TRBD1 (5 bases). The CDR3 length is 14 residues. Germline V gene lookup returns CDR1 SNHLY and CDR2 FYNNEI. Deletions cut 8 bases from V and 1 base from J, with 14 bases between. This CDR3 is CASLAGHRNTEAFF. The CDR3, as DNA: TGTGCCAGCCTTGCCGGACACCGGAACACTGAAGCTTTCTTT.